The 22 T cell receptor beta chains presented below share a single source sample, sequenced in a study of blood T cell repertoires in COVID-19. Sequencing was performed with immunoSEQ multiplex PCR; in TCRdb, only in-frame clones are kept and a portion is missing. In the table there are more than 200,000 clones, approximately 90% of which are singletons. The specimen was PBMCs or T cells enriched from blood (not recorded which). The receptors come from a woman in her 30s who had recovered from COVID-19.

The rearrangement links TRBV7-9 to TRBJ2-1, with D possibly being TRBD2 (5 bases). The germline V gene encodes CDR1 SEHNR and CDR2 FQNEAQ (reference sequence). CDR3 length equals 16 residues. The germline V and J ends were trimmed by 1 base and 0 bases, with 10 bases remaining between them. The CDR3 here is CASSLERRRSYNEQFF. CDR3 DNA: TGTGCCAGCAGCTTAGAGCGGAGACGCTCCTACAATGAGCAGTTCTTC.

The J gene is TRBJ1-5, the V gene TRBV28; 8 bases fit TRBD1. After removal of 6 bases from V and 4 bases from J, the junction contained 8 bases not matched to a gene. CDR1 MDHEN and CDR2 SYDVKM come from the germline V gene. This CDR3 is built from 15 residues. CDR3 in amino acids: CASRYPGQVNQPQHF. CDR3 sequence (DNA): TGTGCCAGCAGGTACCCGGGACAGGTTAATCAGCCCCAGCATTTT.

The J gene is TRBJ2-6, the V gene TRBV27; D gene ambiguous. V was shortened by 3 bases and J by 0 bases, with 6 bases between the two germline ends. Germline assignment: CDR1 MNHEY and CDR2 SMNVEV (reference sequence). This CDR3 has 15 residues. Here the CDR3 DNA reads TGTGCCAGCAGTTTCCTCAGCTCTGGGGCCAACGTCCTGACTTTC. This sequence encodes CASSFLSSGANVLTF.

V usage is TRBV5-1 and J usage is TRBJ2-2; tentative D call: TRBD2 (6 bases). This CDR3 is built from 14 residues. Trimming took 3 bases from V and 6 from J, leaving 12 bases between them. Germline CDR1 and CDR2: SGHRS and YFSETQ. The CDR3 sequence is CASSSYGGPGELFF. The CDR3 DNA follows: TGCGCCAGCAGCTCGTACGGGGGTCCCGGGGAGCTGTTTTTT.

The gene calls are TRBV27 and TRBJ2-5; 7 bases align to TRBD2. This CDR3 has 16 amino acids. Per germline, CDR1 MNHEY and CDR2 SMNVEV (reference sequence). The trim removed 3 bases at V and 4 bases at J, leaving 11 bases unmatched. The CDR3, as DNA: TGTGCCAGCAGTTTGTCCAGGGAGGGACTACGAGAGACCCAGTACTTC. As protein: CASSLSREGLRETQYF.

The chain links TRBV28 to TRBJ1-3, with 9 bases lining up with TRBD1. Germline CDR1 and CDR2: MDHEN and SYDVKM. The CDR3 sequence is 15 residues long. Trimming cost V 6 bases and J 0 bases; bases outside gene matches: 3. DNA for the CDR3: TGTGCCAGCAGGACAGGGGGGTACTCTGGAAACACCATATATTTT. It yields the protein CASRTGGYSGNTIYF. Supplemented by reference TRBV28 and TRBJ1-3, the full variable domain reads DVKVTQSSRYLVKRTGEKVFLECVQDMDHENMFWYRQDPGLGLRLIYFSYDVKMKEKGDIPEGYSVSREKKERFSLILESASTNQTSMYLCASRTGGYSGNTIYFGEGSWLTVV.

The J gene is TRBJ2-1, the V gene TRBV30; 8 nucleotides match TRBD2. Trimming took 7 bases from V and 4 from J; bases not matched to a gene: 9. CDR3 length: 14 amino acids. CDR1 and CDR2 (germline): GTSNPN, SVGIG (reference sequence). CDR3 coding DNA: TGTGCCTACACCTTGGGGACTAGGTACAATGAGCAGTTCTTC. Protein: CAYTLGTRYNEQFF.

V and J are TRBV18 and TRBJ1-5; 10 bases line up with TRBD1. After removal of 6 bases from V and 7 bases from J, the junction contained 12 bases not matched to a gene. Germline V gene data show CDR1 as KGHSH and CDR2 as LQKENI. The CDR3 loop spans 16 amino acids. The CDR3 reads CASSLAETGGDQPQHF. CDR3 nucleotide sequence: TGTGCCAGCTCTCTGGCCGAGACAGGGGGCGACCAGCCCCAGCATTTT.

This chain joins TRBV27 and TRBJ2-1; 7 nucleotides match TRBD2. V shed 6 bases and J 4 bases; nucleotides not matched to a gene: 9. The CDR3 sequence is 15 residues long. Germline loops: CDR1 MNHEY, CDR2 SMNVEV (reference sequence). CDR3 DNA sequence: TGTGCCAGCAGCCGATCTCGCGGGGGTTACAATGAGCAGTTCTTC. Translation gives CASSRSRGGYNEQFF.

In its sample, this clone was seen once. This rearrangement joins TRBV11-2 to TRBJ2-2; D unclear. The germline V and J ends were trimmed by 5 bases and 3 bases, with 13 bases remaining between them. The CDR3 loop spans 15 amino acids. Germline lookup yields CDR1 SGHAT and CDR2 FQNNGV. DNA for the CDR3: TGTGCCAGCAGCCTCGGTACGGTCTACACCGGGGAGCTGTTTTTT. Its translation: CASSLGTVYTGELFF.

This chain joins TRBV18 and TRBJ1-2; D gene unclear. Per germline, CDR1 KGHSH and CDR2 LQKENI. With 2 bases removed from V and 6 bases from J, the gap between germline ends came to 7 bases. The CDR3 has 12 residues. CDR3 in amino acids: CASSPGQDGYTF. The CDR3, as DNA: TGTGCCAGCTCACCAGGGCAAGATGGCTACACCTTC.

This chain links TRBV11-2 with TRBJ2-5; D is ambiguous. Germline CDR1 is SGHAT and CDR2 is FQNNGV. The ends were cut back, 0 bases at V and 5 bases at J, with 13 bases in the middle. The CDR3 consists of 15 residues. The CDR3 region has the DNA TGTGCCAGCAGCTTAGAACGCGGCGTCGGGGAGACCCAGTACTTC. Its translation is CASSLERGVGETQYF.

The chain combines TRBV7-9 with TRBJ2-5, with D possibly TRBD2 on 6 matching bases. CDR3 length: 13 residues. Germline CDR1 and CDR2: SEHNR and FQNEAQ (reference sequence). V was cut by 6 bases and J by 4 bases, with 12 bases left in between. CDR3 in amino acids: CASSTTGVETQYF. CDR3 in DNA: TGTGCCAGCAGTACCACGGGGGTAGAGACCCAGTACTTC.

The chain is built from TRBV4-2 and TRBJ1-2; TRBD1 matches at 7 bases. This CDR3 has 16 residues. With 1 base clipped from V and 7 bases from J, the junction kept 12 bases outside the gene matches. Germline CDR1 is LGHNA and CDR2 is YNFKEQ. In DNA form, the CDR3 reads TGTGCCAGCAGCCAAGCGGCTGGAGGGGGCGACGGTGGCTACACCTTC. This sequence encodes CASSQAAGGGDGGYTF.

The V and J genes are TRBV10-3 and TRBJ1-1, with D possibly TRBD1 on 5 matching bases. The CDR3 length is 11 residues. V lost 3 bases and J 11 bases, leaving 10 bases between the germline ends. Germline V gene lookup returns CDR1 ENHRY and CDR2 SYGVKD. The CDR3 is CAISEDSVAFF. The CDR3 bases are TGTGCCATCAGTGAAGACAGTGTGGCTTTCTTT.

The chain recombines TRBV6-5 with TRBJ1-1, with D maybe TRBD1 (6 bases). Trimming removed 6 bases at V and 2 bases at J, with 10 bases between. Germline CDR1 MNHEY, CDR2 SVGAGI. The CDR3 consists of 13 residues. The CDR3 nucleotides are TGTGCCAGCAGGACAGGAGTAAACACTGAAGCTTTCTTT. Translation: CASRTGVNTEAFF.

The CDR3 DNA follows: TGTGCCAGCTCACTTGACAGGGGGCGGACAGATACGCAGTATTTT. It codes for CASSLDRGRTDTQYF. The V and J genes are TRBV18 and TRBJ2-3; TRBD1 aligns across 10 bases. Germline V gene lookup returns CDR1 KGHSH and CDR2 LQKENI. This CDR3 is built from 15 residues. Unmatched junction bases numbered 4, after V lost 4 bases and J lost 3 bases.

This clone was counted between two and nine times. In DNA, the CDR3 is TGTGCCAGCAGCCCCGGTTCGGTTTCCTACGAGCAGTACTTC. As protein: CASSPGSVSYEQYF. The V and J genes are TRBV7-6 and TRBJ2-7, with unresolved D. Germline V gene sequence: CDR1 SGHVS, CDR2 FNYEAQ. The V end was cut by 5 bases, the J end by 1 base, with 12 bases between. The CDR3 covers 14 residues.

The rearrangement links TRBV7-2 to TRBJ2-7, with D maybe TRBD2 (5 bases). Germline CDR1 is SGHTA and CDR2 is FQGNSA. The CDR3 length is 15 residues. Trimming shortened V by 1 base and J by 4 bases, and 14 bases separated the two germline ends. The CDR3 DNA reads as TGTGCCAGCAGCTTAGAGGGAGTTCGGGGATACGAGCAGTACTTC. Its protein product is CASSLEGVRGYEQYF.

The V and J genes are TRBV3-1 (or the pseudogene TRBV3-2) and TRBJ1-1; D is unresolved. Trimming removed 2 bases at V and 9 bases at J, with 7 bases between. This CDR3 is 11 amino acids long. The germline CDR1 and CDR2 sequences are LGHDT and YNNKEL (reference sequence). The DNA of the CDR3 is TGTGCCAGCAGCCAAATAGATAAAGCTTTCTTT. It is translated as CASSQIDKAFF.

V usage is TRBV10-3 and J usage is TRBJ1-1; perhaps TRBD1 as D (5 bases). Trimming took 8 bases from V and 5 from J, leaving 9 bases between them. This CDR3 is built from 11 residues. Germline V lookup: CDR1 ENHRY, CDR2 SYGVKD. Here the CDR3 DNA reads TGTGCCATCCGGGGGAGTACTGAAGCTTTCTTT. Translated: CAIRGSTEAFF.

Note on this clone: A read error may produce the germline difference seen at one junction end. The chain joins TRBV7-3 to TRBJ2-7, with 8 bases identical to TRBD1. CDR1 and CDR2 (germline): SGHTA, FQGTGA. CDR3 size: 15 residues. CDR3 amino acids: CASSITPDRAHEQYF. DNA for the CDR3: TGTGCCAGCAGCATAACCCCGGACAGGGCCCACGAGCAGTACTTC.